This paragraph covers one T cell receptor beta chain sequence. Antigen: not known. Over chemoradiotherapy, repertoires were sampled more than once. This sample was included in a study of chemoradiotherapy in HPV16-positive cancers. The V end lost 0 bases, the J end lost 2 bases, and 8 bases lay between the germline ends. The CDR3 sequence is 14 residues long. Looked up from germline, CDR1 is SGHNT and CDR2 is YYREEE (reference sequence). Study-wide results and limits: Candidate HPV-specific clones and E7-related TCR motifs grew in tumor during treatment. HPV-specific T cells were functionally defined from only two HPV16-positive patients.

This table comes from immunoSEQ multiplex PCR, and its TCRdb copy is limited to in-frame clones, with some not included. The sample lists about 21,000 clones, approximately 86% occurring once. This clonotype was sampled from a human donor with HPV-associated anogenital cancer. The specimen comprised blood, sampled from a patient who underwent chemoradiotherapy. This chain uses TRBV5-4 with TRBJ2-5; D ambiguous. CDR3 residues: CASSLERAQETQYF. In nucleotides, the CDR3 is TGTGCCAGCAGCTTGGAACGGGCGCAAGAGACCCAGTACTTC.